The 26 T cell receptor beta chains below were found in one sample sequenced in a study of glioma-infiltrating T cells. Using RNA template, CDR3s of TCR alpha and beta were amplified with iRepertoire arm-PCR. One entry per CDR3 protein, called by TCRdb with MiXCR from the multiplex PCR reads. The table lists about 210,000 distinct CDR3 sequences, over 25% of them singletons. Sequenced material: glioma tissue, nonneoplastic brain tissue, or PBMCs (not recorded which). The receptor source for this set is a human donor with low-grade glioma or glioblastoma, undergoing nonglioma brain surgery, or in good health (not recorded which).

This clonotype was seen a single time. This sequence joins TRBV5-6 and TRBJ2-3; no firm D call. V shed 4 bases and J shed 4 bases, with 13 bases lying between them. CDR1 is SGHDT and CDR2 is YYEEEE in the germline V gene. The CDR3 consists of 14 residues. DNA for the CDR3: TGTGCCAGCAGCGCCAGACCTGGGTCAGATACGCAGTATTTT. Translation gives CASSARPGSDTQYF.

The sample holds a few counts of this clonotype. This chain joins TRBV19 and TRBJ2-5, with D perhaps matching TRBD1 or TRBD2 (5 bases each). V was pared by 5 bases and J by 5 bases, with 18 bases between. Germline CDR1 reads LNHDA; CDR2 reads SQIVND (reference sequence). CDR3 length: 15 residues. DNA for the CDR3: TGTGCCAGTAGTTCTCCAGGGAGTCCACGGGAGACCCAGTACTTC. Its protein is CASSSPGSPRETQYF.

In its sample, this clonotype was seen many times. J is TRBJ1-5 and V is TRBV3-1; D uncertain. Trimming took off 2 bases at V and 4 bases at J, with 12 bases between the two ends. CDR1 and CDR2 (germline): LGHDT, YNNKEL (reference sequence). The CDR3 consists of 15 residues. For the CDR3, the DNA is TGTGCCAGCAGCCAAAGCAGTTCCCTAAATCAGCCCCAGCATTTT. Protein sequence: CASSQSSSLNQPQHF.

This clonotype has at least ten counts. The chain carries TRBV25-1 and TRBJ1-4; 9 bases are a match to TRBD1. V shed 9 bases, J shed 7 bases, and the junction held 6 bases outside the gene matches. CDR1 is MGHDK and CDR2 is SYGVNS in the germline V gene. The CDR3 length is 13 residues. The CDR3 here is CASRDRAAEKLFF. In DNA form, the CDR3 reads TGTGCCAGTAGGGACAGGGCAGCTGAAAAACTGTTTTTT.

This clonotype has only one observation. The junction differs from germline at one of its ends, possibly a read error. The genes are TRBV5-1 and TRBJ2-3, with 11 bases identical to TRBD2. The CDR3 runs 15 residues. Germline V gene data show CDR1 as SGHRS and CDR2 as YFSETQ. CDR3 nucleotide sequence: TGCGCCAGCAGCTTGACTAGCGGGAGCACAGATACGCAGAATTTT. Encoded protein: CASSLTSGSTDTQNF. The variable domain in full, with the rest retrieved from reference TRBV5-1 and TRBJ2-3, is KAGVTQTPRYLIKTRGQQVTLSCSPISGHRSVSWYQQTPGQGLQFLFEYFSETQRNKGNFPGRFSGRQFSNSRSEMNVSTLELGDSALYLCASSLTSGSTDTQNFGPGTRLTVL.

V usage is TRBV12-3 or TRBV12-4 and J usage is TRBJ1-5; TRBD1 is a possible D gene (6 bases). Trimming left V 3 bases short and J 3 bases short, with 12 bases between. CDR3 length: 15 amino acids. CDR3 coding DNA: TGTGCCAGCAGTTTTTCGGACAGTTTCAATCAGCCCCAGCATTTT. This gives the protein CASSFSDSFNQPQHF.

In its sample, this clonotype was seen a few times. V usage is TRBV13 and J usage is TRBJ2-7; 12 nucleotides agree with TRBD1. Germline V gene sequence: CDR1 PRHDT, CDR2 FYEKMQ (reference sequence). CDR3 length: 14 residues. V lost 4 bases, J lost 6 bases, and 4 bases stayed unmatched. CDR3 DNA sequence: TGTGCCAGCAGCTGGCGGGGACAGGGGGCCGAGCAGTACTTC. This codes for CASSWRGQGAEQYF. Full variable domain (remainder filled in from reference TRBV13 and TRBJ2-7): AAGVIQSPRHLIKEKRETATLKCYPIPRHDTVYWYQQGPGQDPQFLISFYEKMQSDKGSIPDRFSAQQFSDYHSELNMSSLELGDSALYFCASSWRGQGAEQYFGPGTRLTVT.

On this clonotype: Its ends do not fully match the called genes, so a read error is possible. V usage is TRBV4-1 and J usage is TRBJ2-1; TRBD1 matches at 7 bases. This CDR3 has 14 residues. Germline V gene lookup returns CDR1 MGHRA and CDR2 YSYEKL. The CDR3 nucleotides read TGCGCCAGCAGCCAAGTTAAAGGGGGCAATGAGCAGCTCTTC. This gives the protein CASSQVKGGNEQLF.

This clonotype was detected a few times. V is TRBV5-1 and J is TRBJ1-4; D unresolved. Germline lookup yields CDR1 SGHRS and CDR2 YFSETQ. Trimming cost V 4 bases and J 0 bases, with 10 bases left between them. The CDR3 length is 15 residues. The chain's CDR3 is CASSTGLSTNEKLFF. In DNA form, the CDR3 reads TGCGCCAGCAGCACTGGACTTTCAACTAATGAAAAACTGTTTTTT.

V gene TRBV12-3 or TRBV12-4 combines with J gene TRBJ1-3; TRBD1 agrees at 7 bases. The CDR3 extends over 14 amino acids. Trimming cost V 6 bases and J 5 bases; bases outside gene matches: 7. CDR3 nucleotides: TGTGCCAGCAGCCTGGGACAGATCCGAAACACCATATATTTT. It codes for CASSLGQIRNTIYF.

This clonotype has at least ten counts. The CDR3 sequence is CASRPGQSLREQYF. DNA of the CDR3: TGTGCCAGCAGACCGGGACAGTCCCTCCGTGAGCAGTACTTC. The rearrangement uses TRBV12-3 or TRBV12-4 and TRBJ2-7, with 7 bases aligning to TRBD1. The CDR3 totals 14 residues. Losses at the gene ends were 6 bases for V and 7 bases for J; bases not matched to a gene: 12.

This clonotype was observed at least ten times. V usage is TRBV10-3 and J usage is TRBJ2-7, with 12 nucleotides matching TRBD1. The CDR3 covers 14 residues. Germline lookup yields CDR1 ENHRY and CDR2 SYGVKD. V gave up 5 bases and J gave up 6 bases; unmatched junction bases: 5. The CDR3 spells CAISTGQGALEQYF. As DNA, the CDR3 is TGTGCCATCAGTACGGGACAGGGGGCTCTCGAGCAGTACTTC.

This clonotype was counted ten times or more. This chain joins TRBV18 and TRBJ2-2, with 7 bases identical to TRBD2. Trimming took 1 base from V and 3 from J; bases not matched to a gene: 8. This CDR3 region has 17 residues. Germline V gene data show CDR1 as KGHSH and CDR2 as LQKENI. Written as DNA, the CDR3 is TGTGCCAGCTCACCACAGTTGGCGGGAGCGGACACCGGGGAGCTGTTTTTT. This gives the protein CASSPQLAGADTGELFF. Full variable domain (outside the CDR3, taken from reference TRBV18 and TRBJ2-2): NAGVMQNPRHLVRRRGQEARLRCSPMKGHSHVYWYRQLPEEGLKFMVYLQKENIIDESGMPKERFSAEFPKEGPSILRIQQVVRGDSAAYFCASSPQLAGADTGELFFGEGSRLTVL.

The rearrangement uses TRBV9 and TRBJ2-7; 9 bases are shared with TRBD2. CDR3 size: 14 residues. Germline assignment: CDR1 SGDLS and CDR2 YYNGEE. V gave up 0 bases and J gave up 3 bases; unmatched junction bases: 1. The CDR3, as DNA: TGTGCCAGCAGCGTAGATAGCGGGAGCTACGAGCAGTACTTC. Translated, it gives CASSVDSGSYEQYF.

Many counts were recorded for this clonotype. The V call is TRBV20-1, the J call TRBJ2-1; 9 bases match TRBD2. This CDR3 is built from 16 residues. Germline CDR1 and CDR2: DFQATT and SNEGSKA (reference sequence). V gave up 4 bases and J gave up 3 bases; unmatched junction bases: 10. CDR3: CSATGGGRANYNEQFF. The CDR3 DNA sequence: TGCAGTGCTACGGGCGGCGGGAGGGCCAACTACAATGAGCAGTTCTTC.

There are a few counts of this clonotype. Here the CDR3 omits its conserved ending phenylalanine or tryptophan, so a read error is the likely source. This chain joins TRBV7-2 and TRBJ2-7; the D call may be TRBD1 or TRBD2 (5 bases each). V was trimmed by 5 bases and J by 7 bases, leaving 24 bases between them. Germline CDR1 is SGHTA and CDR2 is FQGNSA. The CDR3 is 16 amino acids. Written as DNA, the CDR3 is TGTGCCAGCAGCCGGACTGGGACGACAGTCGAGTGGGAGCAGTACCTC. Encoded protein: CASSRTGTTVEWEQYL.

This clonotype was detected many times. The CDR3 bases are TGTGCCATCAGTGAGGGTCAAGACACAGATACGCAGTATTTT. Translating it yields CAISEGQDTDTQYF. The rearrangement links TRBV10-3 to TRBJ2-3, with D unresolved. This CDR3 has 14 residues. V lost 2 bases and J 2 bases, leaving 8 bases between the germline ends. Germline CDR1 is ENHRY and CDR2 is SYGVKD.

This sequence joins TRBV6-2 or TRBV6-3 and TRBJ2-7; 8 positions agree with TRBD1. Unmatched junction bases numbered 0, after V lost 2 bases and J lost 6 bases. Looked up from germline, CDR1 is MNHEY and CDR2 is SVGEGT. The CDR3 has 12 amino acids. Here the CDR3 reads CASSYTGGEQYF. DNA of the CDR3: TGTGCCAGCAGTTACACAGGGGGCGAGCAGTACTTC.

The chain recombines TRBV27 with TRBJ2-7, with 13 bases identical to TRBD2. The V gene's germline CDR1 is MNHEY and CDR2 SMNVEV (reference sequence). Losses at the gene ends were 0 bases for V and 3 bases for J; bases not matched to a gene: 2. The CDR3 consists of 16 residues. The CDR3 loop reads CASSLSLAGGHYEQYF. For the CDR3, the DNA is TGTGCCAGCAGTTTATCACTAGCGGGAGGGCACTACGAGCAGTACTTC.

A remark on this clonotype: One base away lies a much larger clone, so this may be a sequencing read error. Written as DNA, the CDR3 is TGTGCCAGCTCACCGGGAGGTAACGAGCAGTACTTC. Translated: CASSPGGNEQYF. The chain has TRBV18 and TRBJ2-7; a weak D match, TRBD2 (6 bases). Trimming removed 3 bases from V and 5 bases from J, with 8 bases in between. Germline V lookup: CDR1 KGHSH, CDR2 LQKENI. CDR3 length: 12 residues.

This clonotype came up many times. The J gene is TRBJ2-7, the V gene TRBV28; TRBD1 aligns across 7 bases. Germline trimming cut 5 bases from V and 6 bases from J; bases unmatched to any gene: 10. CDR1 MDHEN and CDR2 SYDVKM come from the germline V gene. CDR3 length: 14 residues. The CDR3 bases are TGTGCCAGCAGTCGGCCAGACAGGGCGCCCGAGCAGTACTTC. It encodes CASSRPDRAPEQYF.

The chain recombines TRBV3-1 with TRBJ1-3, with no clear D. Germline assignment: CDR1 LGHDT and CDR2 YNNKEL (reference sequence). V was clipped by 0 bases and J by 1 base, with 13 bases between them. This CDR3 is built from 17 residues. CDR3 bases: TGTGCCAGCAGCCAAGATCGAGAGGGCGAATCTGGAAACACCATATATTTT. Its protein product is CASSQDREGESGNTIYF.

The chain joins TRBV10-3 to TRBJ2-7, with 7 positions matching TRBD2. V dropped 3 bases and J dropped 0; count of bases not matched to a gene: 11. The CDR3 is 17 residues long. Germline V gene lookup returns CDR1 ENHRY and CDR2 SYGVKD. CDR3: CAISDGPERGLSYEQYF. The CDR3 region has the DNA TGTGCCATCAGTGATGGTCCTGAGCGGGGCCTCTCCTACGAGCAGTACTTC.

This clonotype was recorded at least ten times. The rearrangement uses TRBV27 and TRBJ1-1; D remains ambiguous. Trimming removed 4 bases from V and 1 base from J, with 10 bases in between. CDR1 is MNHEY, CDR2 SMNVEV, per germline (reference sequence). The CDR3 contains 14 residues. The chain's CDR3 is CASSSGRRNTEAFF. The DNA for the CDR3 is TGTGCCAGCAGTTCCGGCAGGCGGAACACTGAAGCTTTCTTT.

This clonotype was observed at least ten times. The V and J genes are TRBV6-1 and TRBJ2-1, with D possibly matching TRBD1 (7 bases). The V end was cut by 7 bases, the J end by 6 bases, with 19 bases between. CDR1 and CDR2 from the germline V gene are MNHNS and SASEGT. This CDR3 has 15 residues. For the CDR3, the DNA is TGTGCCAGCACCTCAGGGGGGTTCCCCAGCAATGAGCAGTTCTTC. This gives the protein CASTSGGFPSNEQFF.

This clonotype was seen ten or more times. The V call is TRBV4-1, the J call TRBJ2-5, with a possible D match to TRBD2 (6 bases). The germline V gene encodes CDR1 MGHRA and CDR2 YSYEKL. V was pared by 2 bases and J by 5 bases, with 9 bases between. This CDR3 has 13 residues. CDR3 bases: TGCGCCAGCAGCCAATTTCGGGGGGAGACCCAGTACTTC. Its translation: CASSQFRGETQYF.